A selection of T cell receptor beta chains follows, all from one sample in a study of blood T cell repertoires in COVID-19. TCRdb keeps only in-frame clones here, not all; method: immunoSEQ multiplex PCR. Seen here are around 310,000 clones, around nine tenths observed once, and the top ten hold 6.5% to 8%. Material for sequencing was peripheral blood. Receptor source: a woman in her 30s with COVID-19, enrolled during active disease. Each CDR3 is given with its conserved first and last residue. A D gene is named only where the DNA matches it firmly. Size is omitted from some rows. Given values are once, few, many or a class for expanded clones.

>TRBJ2-3|-|TRBV2|-
TGTGCCAGCAGTGAGGGCCCTACAGATACGCAGTATTTT
CASSEGPTDTQYF
>TRBJ1-2|-|TRBV6-5|TRBD1
TGTGCCAGCAGTATAAAGGGGGCGCAGGGCTACACCTTC
CASSIKGAQGYTF
>TRBJ1-5|-|TRBV7-8|-
TGTGCCAGCAGCCAACAGGGTTATCAGCCCCAGCATTTT
CASSQQGYQPQHF
>TRBJ1-1|-|TRBV9|-
TGTGCCAGCAGCGTAGCTGGATGGGGGGGCACTGAAGCTTTCTTT
CASSVAGWGGTEAFF
>TRBJ2-7|-|TRBV2|-
TGTGCCAGCAGTCCGACAGCGCAGTACTTC
CASSPTAQYF
>TRBJ1-1|-|TRBV6-1|TRBD1
TGTGCCAGCAGTGAAGGGGGGACAGGGGCTGAAGCTTTCTTT
CASSEGGTGAEAFF
>TRBJ2-7|-|TRBV30|TRBD2
TGTGCCTGGAGCGGGGCTAGCGGGAGGGCCCTGGGTGAGCAGTACTTC
CAWSGASGRALGEQYF
>TRBJ1-2|-|TRBV6-5|-
TGTGCCAGCAGTAGAACAGGATACGACTACACCTTC
CASSRTGYDYTF
>TRBJ2-7|-|TRBV7-2|-
TGTGCCAGCAGCCGTAGGGGGTCCGCTACGAGGCAGTACTTC
CASSRRGSATRQYF
>TRBJ2-7|-|TRBV12-3/TRBV12-4|-
TGTGCCAGCAGCACAGGGTCTCACGAGCAGTACTTC
CASSTGSHEQYF
>TRBJ2-1|-|TRBV4-3|TRBD1
TGCGCCAGCAGCCAAGATCACCCGACAGGGGTCAACAATGAGCAGTTCTTC
CASSQDHPTGVNNEQFF
>TRBJ2-7|once|TRBV15|TRBD1
TGTGCCACCAGCAGTAACCCGGGACAGACCTACGAGCAGTACTTC
CATSSNPGQTYEQYF
>TRBJ2-1|-|TRBV11-3|TRBD1
TGTGCCAGCAGCTTGCGGGACAGGCCTCTAGAGCAGTTCTTC
CASSLRDRPLEQFF
>TRBJ2-7|-|TRBV28|-
TGTGCCAGCAGTTTAAGTGGCAGCTCCTACGAGCAGTACTTC
CASSLSGSSYEQYF
>TRBJ2-7|few|TRBV30|-
TGTGCCTGGAGTAGTAGAGGGGGTCAGTACTTC
CAWSSRGGQYF
>TRBJ1-2|once|TRBV2|-
TGTGTCAGCAGGGTTACCGCGGGGGACGGCTACACCTTC
CVSRVTAGDGYTF
>TRBJ2-7|-|TRBV30|TRBD1
TGTGCCTGGACGCCAGGGGGTCGCCCCTACGAGCAGTACTTC
CAWTPGGRPYEQYF
>TRBJ1-1|-|TRBV7-2|-
TGTGCCAGCAGCTTAAGGACTGGAATGAACACTGAAGCTTTCTTT
CASSLRTGMNTEAFF
>TRBJ2-1|-|TRBV27|-
TGTGCCAGCAGTAAGAGGCCGGATATATACAATGAGCAGTTCTTC
CASSKRPDIYNEQFF
>TRBJ1-2|once|TRBV30|-
TGTGCCTGGAAACTTGTTGGCTACACCTTC
CAWKLVGYTF
>TRBJ2-1|-|TRBV10-3|TRBD2
TGTGCCATCAGAGGGACTAGCGGGATTGGGAGCTCCTACAATGAGCAGTTCTTC
CAIRGTSGIGSSYNEQFF
>TRBJ2-1|once|TRBV9|-
TGTGCCAGCAGCGTAGGGAGGACCTACAATGAGCAGTTCTTC
CASSVGRTYNEQFF
>TRBJ2-7|-|TRBV5-1|-
TGCGCCAGCAGCTTGGGCCAGGGGCGGTCCGGGGAGCAGTACTTC
CASSLGQGRSGEQYF
>TRBJ1-2|-|TRBV15|-
TGTGCCACCAGCAGGTTACAGGGATTGCAAGGCTACACCTTC
CATSRLQGLQGYTF
>TRBJ1-2|-|TRBV10-2|TRBD1
TGCGCCAGCAATCCTGACAGGGGGCGATATGGCTACACCTTC
CASNPDRGRYGYTF
>TRBJ2-7|-|TRBV6-5|TRBD2
TGTGCCAGCACCGGGACTAGCACTTTCCACGAGCAGTACTTC
CASTGTSTFHEQYF
>TRBJ2-1|once|TRBV9|TRBD2
TGTGCCAGCAGCGTAAACCGACTAGCGGGCGACAATGAGCAGTTCTTC
CASSVNRLAGDNEQFF
>TRBJ1-1|-|TRBV27|-
TGTGCCAGCGGCCCGGCGGAGGACACTGAAGCTTTCTTT
CASGPAEDTEAFF
>TRBJ2-6|-|TRBV5-4|-
TGTGCCAGCACGGCCGGGCGGGCGTCCCCCTCTGGGGCCAACGTCCTGACTTTC
CASTAGRASPSGANVLTF
>TRBJ2-6|-|TRBV11-2|-
TGTGCCAGCAGCTTATCGAGGGCAGGGGCCAACGTCCTGACTTTC
CASSLSRAGANVLTF
>TRBJ1-4|-|TRBV19|-
TGTGCCAGTAGGACCGACAGTGGGCGTAATGAAAAACTGTTTTTT
CASRTDSGRNEKLFF
>TRBJ2-7|-|TRBV9|TRBD1
TGTGCCAGCAGCGCCGGACAGGGACCCTACGAGCAGTACTTC
CASSAGQGPYEQYF
>TRBJ1-2|-|TRBV29-1|TRBD1
TGCAGCGTTGAAGAAATGACAGGGCGGGATGGCTACACCTTC
CSVEEMTGRDGYTF
>TRBJ2-5|-|TRBV4-1|TRBD1
TGCGCCAGCAGCCAAGTCCCGACAGGGTCCGAGACCCAGTACTTC
CASSQVPTGSETQYF
>TRBJ2-2|-|TRBV11-2|TRBD2
TGTGCCAGCAGCTTCTCTGCGGGGGAGACCGGGGAGCTGTTTTTT
CASSFSAGETGELFF
>TRBJ1-2|few|TRBV29-1|TRBD1
TGCAGCGCTGGACCCGGGACAGGGATCGGCTACACCTTC
CSAGPGTGIGYTF
>TRBJ1-2|-|TRBV5-1|TRBD1
TGCGCCAGCAGCAGGGGACAGGCAAACTATGGCTACACCTTC
CASSRGQANYGYTF
>TRBJ1-5|-|TRBV5-4|TRBD1
TGTGCCAGCAGTAGTACAGGGGGGAGAAATCAGCCCCAGCATTTT
CASSSTGGRNQPQHF
>TRBJ2-2|-|TRBV30|-
TGTGCCTGGAGTGGCGGGCTCGAGCTGTTTTTT
CAWSGGLELFF
>TRBJ2-5|-|TRBV24-1|-
TGTGCCACCAGTGATACCAACTTTGGGGCTTTAAAGGGGGAGACCCAGTACTTC
CATSDTNFGALKGETQYF
>TRBJ2-7|-|TRBV6-6|TRBD1
TGTGCCAGCAGCTGGGACAGGAATTCCTACGAGCAGTACTTC
CASSWDRNSYEQYF
>TRBJ1-1|-|TRBV4-3|-
TGCGCCAGCAGCCAAGATGCAGTGATGAACACTGAAGCTTTCTTT
CASSQDAVMNTEAFF
>TRBJ2-7|-|TRBV2|-
TGTGCCAGCAGTGACAGGCGAACCTACGAGCAGTACTTC
CASSDRRTYEQYF
>TRBJ2-3|-|TRBV6-5|TRBD1
TGTGCCAGCAGTTACCAGGGACAGCTCATTTCTACGCAGTATTTT
CASSYQGQLISTQYF
>TRBJ1-6|few|TRBV28|-
TGTGCCAGCAGCCCCTATGCTAATTCACCCCTCCACTTT
CASSPYANSPLHF
>TRBJ2-1|-|TRBV7-7|-
TGTGCTAGCAGCTACACTAGTCACCATGAGCAGTTCTTC
CASSYTSHHEQFF
>TRBJ2-1|few|TRBV18|-
TGTGCCAGCTCACGGCTAGGCGATGAGCAGTTCTTC
CASSRLGDEQFF
>TRBJ1-1|-|TRBV25-1|TRBD1
TGTGCCAGCAGTGTCGACCCCGGGACAGGGAGAGGTGAAGCTTTCTTT
CASSVDPGTGRGEAFF
>TRBJ1-5|-|TRBV4-1|TRBD1
TGCGCCAGCAGCCAAGGACAGGGGGTAAGGCAGCCCCAGCATTTT
CASSQGQGVRQPQHF
>TRBJ2-1|-|TRBV19|-
TGTGCCAGTAGTATTGAGGATAGCGGTCCCTACAATGAGCAGTTCTTC
CASSIEDSGPYNEQFF
>TRBJ1-3|-|TRBV14|-
TGTGCCAGCAGCCAAGTATTGTTCTCTGGAAACACCATATATTTT
CASSQVLFSGNTIYF
>TRBJ2-2|once|TRBV7-9|TRBD2
TGTGCCAGCAGCTCAATACCTGAACTAGCGGGAGAACCCGGGGAGCTGTTTTTT
CASSSIPELAGEPGELFF
>TRBJ1-4|-|TRBV10-3|-
TGTGCCATCAGGGGAGGGACTGCATCTAATGAAAAACTGTTTTTT
CAIRGGTASNEKLFF
>TRBJ2-7|-|TRBV5-1|-
TGCGCCAGCAGCTTAGCCGGGTGGACTTACGAGCAGTACTTC
CASSLAGWTYEQYF
>TRBJ2-5|once|TRBV5-1|TRBD2
TGCGCCAGCAGCCCCGGGACTAGCGGGAGGGAGTACTTC
CASSPGTSGREYF
>TRBJ2-5|-|TRBV28|-
TGTGCCAGCAGCCCCACGCCAGGGGTTGAGACCCAGTACTTC
CASSPTPGVETQYF
>TRBJ2-7|-|TRBV29-1|-
TGCAGCGTTGGTAACTCCCCCTACGAGCAGTACTTC
CSVGNSPYEQYF
>TRBJ2-5|-|TRBV15|-
TGTGCCACCAGCCGACCTGGAGGGCCGAGGGAGACCCAGTACTTC
CATSRPGGPRETQYF
>TRBJ2-3|-|TRBV4-3|TRBD2
TGCGCCAGCAGCCAGGGACTAGCGGCCACAGATACGCAGTATTTT
CASSQGLAATDTQYF
>TRBJ2-3|once|TRBV18|-
TGTGCCAGCTCACTACAGGAGACCCCAGATACGCAGTATTTT
CASSLQETPDTQYF